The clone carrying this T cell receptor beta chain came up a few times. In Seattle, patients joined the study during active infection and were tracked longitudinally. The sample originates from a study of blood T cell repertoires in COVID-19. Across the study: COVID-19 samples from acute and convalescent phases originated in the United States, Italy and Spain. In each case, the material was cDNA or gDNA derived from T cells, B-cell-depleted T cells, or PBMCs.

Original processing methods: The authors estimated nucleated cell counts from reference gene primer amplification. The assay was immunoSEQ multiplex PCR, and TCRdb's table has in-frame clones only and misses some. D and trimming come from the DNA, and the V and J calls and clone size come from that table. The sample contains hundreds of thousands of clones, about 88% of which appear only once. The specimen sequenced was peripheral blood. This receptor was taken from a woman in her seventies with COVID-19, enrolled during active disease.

Here the CDR3 reads CASRNRLAGPYEQYF. CDR3 nucleotides: TGTGCCAGCAGGAACAGACTAGCGGGGCCTTACGAGCAGTACTTC. The rearrangement uses TRBV6-5 and TRBJ2-7; 11 nucleotides line up with TRBD2. The CDR3 contains 15 residues. The J segment lost 4 bases and the V segment lost 6 bases, leaving 8 bases of the junction unmatched. Germline V gene lookup returns CDR1 MNHEY and CDR2 SVGAGI.